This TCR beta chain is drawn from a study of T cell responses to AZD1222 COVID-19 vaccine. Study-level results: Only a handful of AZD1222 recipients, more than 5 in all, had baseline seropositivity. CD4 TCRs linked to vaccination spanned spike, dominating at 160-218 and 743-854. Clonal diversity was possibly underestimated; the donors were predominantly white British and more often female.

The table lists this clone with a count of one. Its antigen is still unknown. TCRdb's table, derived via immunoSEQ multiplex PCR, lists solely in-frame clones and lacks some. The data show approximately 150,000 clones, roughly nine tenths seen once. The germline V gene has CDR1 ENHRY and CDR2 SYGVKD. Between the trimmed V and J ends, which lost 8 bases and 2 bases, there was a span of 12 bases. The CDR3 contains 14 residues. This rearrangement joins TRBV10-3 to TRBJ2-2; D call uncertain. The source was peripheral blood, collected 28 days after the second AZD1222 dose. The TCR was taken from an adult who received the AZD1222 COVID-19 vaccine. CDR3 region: CAIRTRENTGELFF. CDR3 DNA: TGTGCCATCCGGACCCGCGAAAACACCGGGGAGCTGTTTTTT.